This TCR beta chain was recorded in a study of technical replicates of blood from a few donors. The germline CDR1 and CDR2 sequences are MGHRA and YSYEKL. The CDR3 is 15 amino acids. The V segment lost 6 bases and the J segment 5 bases; nucleotides outside the gene matches: 6. TCRdb's copy holds only in-frame clones and misses some; the assay was immunoSEQ multiplex PCR. The sample contains 65,000 to 90,000 clones, around 93% of which appear only once. V is TRBV4-1 and J is TRBJ2-5; TRBD2 agrees at 13 bases. The TCR was taken from a human donor in good health. The specimen was T cells isolated from PBMCs. As DNA, the CDR3 is TGCGCCAGCAGACAGTTGGGACTAGCGGGGGAGACCCAGTACTTC. This sequence encodes CASRQLGLAGETQYF.